Following are 31 T cell receptor beta chains from one sample sequenced in a study of T cell clusters in autoimmune cytopenias. TRB rearrangements were amplified by touch-down multiplex PCR with mixed TRB-A/B primers. TCRdb reanalyzed the multiplex PCR reads, giving one entry per CDR3 protein sequence and no DNA. Across 1,500 to 2,500 distinct CDR3 sequences, the top ten clones capture more than 7% of the sample. Each sample's input was approximately 270 ng genomic DNA, 35,000 to 40,000 genome equivalents. These records were also assigned to another study, of T cell repertoires in aging, cancer and after chemotherapy.

The sample consisted of peripheral blood. These receptors all stem from a human donor in good health.

This sequence joins TRBV20-1 and TRBJ2-7; TCRdb designates TRBD1, a call that cannot be tested without DNA. Germline V gives CDR1 DFQATT, CDR2 SNEGSKA (reference sequence). This CDR3 is built from 13 residues. The CDR3 here is CSARWDRVYEQYF.

The CDR3 reads CASSTGKGDTQYF. V and J are TRBV5-1 and TRBJ2-3; TCRdb picks TRBD1, but there is no DNA to check that call. Germline V gene data show CDR1 as SGHRS and CDR2 as YFSETQ. This CDR3 is built from 13 residues.

Its frequency marks this clonotype as medium-sized. The chain recombines TRBV13 with TRBJ2-1; TCRdb's D gene call, TRBD2, goes unchecked for lack of DNA. The germline CDR1 and CDR2 sequences are PRHDT and FYEKMQ (reference sequence). The CDR3 extends over 17 amino acids. Here the CDR3 reads CASSYFRGRTTYNEQFF.

This clonotype is deemed medium-sized by its frequency. The rearrangement links TRBV12-3 or TRBV12-4 to TRBJ2-1. This CDR3 comprises 14 residues. The chain's CDR3 is CASSFKSSYNEQFF.

This clonotype ranks as medium-sized in terms of frequency. This chain connects TRBV14 to TRBJ2-1; TCRdb returns TRBD1, unconfirmable since there is no DNA. The CDR3 sequence is 13 residues long. CDR1 and CDR2 (germline): SGHDN, FVKESK. CDR3 in amino acids: CASSQVRSGPGFF.

According to its frequency, this clonotype is medium-sized. The rearrangement links TRBV6-1 to TRBJ2-3; TCRdb's assignment of TRBD1 cannot be checked, as there is no DNA. The V gene's germline CDR1 is MNHNS and CDR2 SASEGT. The CDR3 runs 14 residues. The CDR3 spells CASRGEKSTDTQYF.

The chain joins TRBV20-1 to TRBJ1-2; TCRdb lists TRBD1, though no DNA is available to test this call. CDR1 is DFQATT and CDR2 is SNEGSKA in the germline V gene (reference sequence). The CDR3 loop spans 16 amino acids. The CDR3 here is CSARARTGVGGWGYTF.

The chain carries TRBV10-1 and TRBJ2-2. Germline-derived CDR1 and CDR2 are WNHNN and SYGVQD (reference sequence). CDR3 length: 15 residues. This CDR3 is CASSDPWRGTGELFF.

Frequency places this clonotype as medium-sized. This rearrangement joins TRBV10-3 to TRBJ1-3; TCRdb lists TRBD1, though no DNA is available to test this call. The CDR3 sequence is 15 residues long. CDR1 ENHRY and CDR2 SYGVKD come from the germline V gene. The CDR3 here is CAITWDRHSGNTIYF.

This clonotype shows up as medium-sized by frequency. This chain joins TRBV12-3 or TRBV12-4 and TRBJ2-1; lacking DNA, the TRBD1 call made by TCRdb goes unchecked. This CDR3 contains 18 residues. The CDR3 reads CASSLFRIGDRNFNEQFF.

Its frequency marks this clonotype as medium-sized. The chain employs TRBV5-5 and TRBJ1-2. The CDR3 has 15 residues. CDR1 SGHKS and CDR2 YYEKEE come from the germline V gene (reference sequence). The chain's CDR3 is CASSGGSPNFYGYTF.

The chain employs TRBV18 and TRBJ1-5; TCRdb returns TRBD1, unconfirmable since there is no DNA. Germline assignment: CDR1 KGHSH and CDR2 LQKENI. The CDR3 extends over 14 amino acids. This CDR3 reads CASSRGGAGQPQHF. The full variable domain, its missing parts supplied by reference TRBV18 and TRBJ1-5, is NAGVMQNPRHLVRRRGQEARLRCSPMKGHSHVYWYRQLPEEGLKFMVYLQKENIIDESGMPKERFSAEFPKEGPSILRIQQVVRGDSAAYFCASSRGGAGQPQHFGDGTRLSIL.

By frequency, this clonotype is medium-sized. The genes are TRBV20-1 and TRBJ2-7; the TRBD1 assignment by TCRdb is unverifiable without DNA. CDR3 length: 14 residues. Per germline, CDR1 DFQATT and CDR2 SNEGSKA (reference sequence). CDR3 sequence: CSARPQGRDYEQYF.

This clonotype counts as medium-sized by frequency. The chain recombines TRBV15 with TRBJ2-5; TCRdb's D call, TRBD1, is unchecked because there is no DNA. This CDR3 has 15 amino acids. Germline V gene data show CDR1 as LNHNV and CDR2 as YYDKDF (reference sequence). The CDR3 loop is CATSREVRGGETQYF.

This clonotype shows up as large (0.1 to 1%) by frequency. V is TRBV29-1 and J is TRBJ2-6; TCRdb outputs TRBD2, but without DNA this stays unchecked. Germline-derived CDR1 and CDR2 are SQVTM and ANQGSEA. The CDR3 is 18 amino acids. The CDR3 loop is CSVETLERRSSGANVLTF.

V and J are TRBV18 and TRBJ1-1. The CDR3 has 14 residues. Germline CDR1 KGHSH, CDR2 LQKENI. The CDR3 sequence is CASSRVFHDTEAFF.

The CDR3 loop reads CASSRQGSHINEKLFF. The J gene is TRBJ1-4, the V gene TRBV6-5; TCRdb picks TRBD1, but there is no DNA to check that call. CDR1 and CDR2 from the germline V gene are MNHEY and SVGAGI. The CDR3 has 16 residues.

This chain joins TRBV6-5 and TRBJ1-3; the TCRdb call, TRBD1, lacks DNA for checking. This CDR3 comprises 13 residues. Germline V gene data show CDR1 as MNHEY and CDR2 as SVGAGI. The CDR3 sequence: CASSSGTGNTIYF.

This clonotype counts as medium-sized (0.01 to 0.1%) by frequency. Here the CDR3 reads CASSHARGPNYGYTF. The rearrangement links TRBV6-2 or TRBV6-3 to TRBJ1-2; TCRdb picks TRBD1, but there is no DNA to check that call. Germline assignment: CDR1 MNHEY and CDR2 SVGEGT. The CDR3 is 15 amino acids.

This clonotype is identified as medium-sized from frequency. J is TRBJ1-5 and V is TRBV12-3 or TRBV12-4; no DNA is available, so the TRBD1 call from TCRdb remains unchecked. This CDR3 comprises 13 residues. The CDR3 sequence is CASSLDPHQPQHF.

In terms of frequency, this clonotype is medium-sized. The chain is built from TRBV19 and TRBJ1-5; TCRdb's D gene call, TRBD1, goes unchecked for lack of DNA. The CDR3 is made up of 14 amino acids. The V gene's germline CDR1 is LNHDA and CDR2 SQIVND (reference sequence). The CDR3 here is CASTPTGGNQPQHF.

This clonotype registers medium-sized by frequency. This chain connects TRBV6-5 to TRBJ2-3. The germline gives CDR1 MNHEY, CDR2 SVGAGI. The CDR3 covers 12 residues. The CDR3: CASSPNSDTQYF.

The CDR3 sequence is CASSLGDGYTF. V gene TRBV7-9 combines with J gene TRBJ1-2. The CDR3 totals 11 residues. Germline V gene data show CDR1 as SEHNR and CDR2 as FQNEAQ (reference sequence). Full variable domain (rest looked up from reference TRBV7-9 and TRBJ1-2): DTGVSQNPRHKITKRGQNVTFRCDPISEHNRLYWYRQTLGQGPEFLTYFQNEAQLEKSRLLSDRFSAERPKGSFSTLEIQRTEQGDSAMYLCASSLGDGYTFGSGTRLTVV.

The CDR3 protein is CASSLDLLAGSTDTQYF. The rearrangement uses TRBV7-6 and TRBJ2-3; TCRdb's D gene call, TRBD2, goes unchecked for lack of DNA. CDR1 and CDR2 from the germline V gene are SGHVS and FNYEAQ. The CDR3 is 17 amino acids.

Considering frequency, this clonotype is medium-sized. The chain recombines TRBV30 with TRBJ1-4; checking the TCRdb D call of TRBD1 is not possible without DNA. CDR1 GTSNPN and CDR2 SVGIG come from the germline V gene (reference sequence). CDR3 size: 17 residues. The CDR3 loop is CAWSVPPVQKSNEKLFF.

By frequency, this clonotype registers large. This sequence joins TRBV6-5 and TRBJ2-2. The CDR3 totals 16 residues. Germline loops: CDR1 MNHEY, CDR2 SVGAGI. The CDR3 loop reads CASSLARNTWTGELFF.

The chain carries TRBV29-1 and TRBJ2-3; no DNA is available, so the TRBD2 call from TCRdb remains unchecked. The germline CDR1 and CDR2 sequences are SQVTM and ANQGSEA. The CDR3 is made up of 16 amino acids. CDR3 amino acids: CSVPIRGGPNTDTQYF.

This clonotype shows up as medium-sized by frequency. V is TRBV27 and J is TRBJ1-3; the D call of TRBD1 rests on TCRdb alone, since no DNA is present to check it. Germline V CDR1 and CDR2: MNHEY, SMNVEV (reference sequence). This CDR3 is 18 amino acids long. The CDR3 region is CASSQRYPTGSSGNTIYF.

Considering frequency, this clonotype is medium-sized. The rearrangement links TRBV6-5 to TRBJ1-3; lacking DNA, the TRBD1 call made by TCRdb goes unchecked. The CDR3 is 16 amino acids. Germline loops: CDR1 MNHEY, CDR2 SVGAGI. The CDR3 reads CASSYSLGGTGNTIYF.

This clonotype is identified as medium-sized from frequency. The chain joins TRBV5-4 to TRBJ2-5; TCRdb outputs TRBD1, but without DNA this stays unchecked. Germline V CDR1 and CDR2: SGHNT, YYREEE (reference sequence). There are 14 residues in the CDR3. CDR3 amino acids: CASSLWGVGETQYF.

Frequency places this clonotype as medium-sized (0.01 to 0.1%). This sequence joins TRBV7-2 and TRBJ2-1; with no DNA, the TCRdb D assignment of TRBD2 cannot be verified. The germline gives CDR1 SGHTA, CDR2 FQGNSA. The CDR3 spans 16 residues. CDR3 in amino acids: CASSPEWRELGNEQFF.